This T cell receptor beta chain was sequenced during a study of cytomegalovirus exposure and HLA in healthy donors. As to this clone: No antigen is known for it.

Study results and caveats: Follow-up analysis later connected one missense variant in DCLRE1C with trimming of TCR beta V- and J-genes.

Those who donated were healthy bone marrow donors. PCR primers comprised 60 Vbeta and 13 Jbeta primers. The method was immunoSEQ multiplex PCR; TCRdb's version includes in-frame clones alone and lacks a portion of them. The sample holds approximately 210,000 clones, less than 85% seen once. Sample: PBMCs. The source of this sequence is a girl aged 10 to 17 in good health and CMV-seropositive.

The CDR3 coding sequence is TGTGCCAGCTCACTTCGGGAGACGTTCGTGAATGAGCAGTTCTTC. It codes for CASSLRETFVNEQFF. This chain uses TRBV18 with TRBJ2-1; tentative D call: TRBD2 (6 bases). The V gene's germline CDR1 is KGHSH and CDR2 LQKENI. The CDR3 runs to 15 residues. V shed 4 bases and J shed 7 bases, with 17 bases lying between them.